Below, 19 T cell receptor beta chains from the same sample are listed, as sequenced in a study of PD-1 blockade in classical Hodgkin lymphoma. The data were produced by immunoSEQ multiplex PCR, yet TCRdb's version contains in-frame clones alone and is incomplete. The data hold 14,000 to 15,000 clones, with around 61% observed a single time. Every patient experienced relapse after autologous stem cell transplantation, and brentuximab vedotin exposure varied. The material was peripheral blood mononuclear cells (PBMCs), obtained at baseline. The receptors stem from a human donor with classical Hodgkin lymphoma.

The chain uses TRBV18 and TRBJ2-1; maybe TRBD2 (6 bases). Germline V gives CDR1 KGHSH, CDR2 LQKENI. The germline V and J ends were trimmed by 3 bases and 3 bases, with 12 bases remaining between them. The length of the CDR3 is 15 residues. The CDR3 reads CASSPGGGSYNEQFF. The CDR3 coding sequence is TGTGCCAGCTCACCGGGGGGAGGAAGCTACAATGAGCAGTTCTTC.

The V gene is TRBV7-2, the J gene TRBJ1-1, with 8 bases identical to TRBD1. Looked up from germline, CDR1 is SGHTA and CDR2 is FQGNSA. This CDR3 has 14 residues. V dropped 5 bases and J dropped 1; count of bases not matched to a gene: 3. DNA for the CDR3: TGTGCCAGCAGCCTTGGACAGGGGAACACTGAAGCTTTCTTT. Protein sequence: CASSLGQGNTEAFF.

This chain links TRBV28 with TRBJ2-7, with TRBD1 as a possible D gene (5 bases). The V gene lost 6 bases and the J gene lost 2 bases, with 14 bases spanning the gap. The CDR3 runs 14 residues. The V gene's germline CDR1 is MDHEN and CDR2 SYDVKM. The CDR3 DNA reads TGTGCCAGCAGGATAACAGGAAATACCTACGAGCAGTACTTC. The encoded protein is CASRITGNTYEQYF.

This chain links TRBV7-9 with TRBJ1-4; the D is unclear. Germline values: CDR1 SEHNR, CDR2 FQNEAQ (reference sequence). V shed 4 bases and J shed 8 bases, with 8 bases lying between them. The CDR3 consists of 12 residues. CDR3 nucleotide sequence: TGTGCCAGCAGCTGGCGTAAGGAAAAACTGTTTTTT. It specifies CASSWRKEKLFF.

The chain carries TRBV29-1 and TRBJ2-2, with D uncertain. Trimming left V 5 bases short and J 0 bases short, with 7 bases between. Germline V lookup: CDR1 SQVTM, CDR2 ANQGSEA. This CDR3 contains 13 residues. The CDR3 loop reads CSVFSANTGELFF. The CDR3 DNA reads as TGCAGCGTTTTTTCGGCGAACACCGGGGAGCTGTTTTTT.

The genes are TRBV2 and TRBJ2-5; a weak D match, TRBD2 (5 bases). The CDR3 spans 14 residues. The V and J ends lost 7 bases and 2 bases respectively, with 14 bases between them. The germline gives CDR1 SNHLY, CDR2 FYNNEI. Here the CDR3 DNA reads TGTGCCAGCAAAGTTGCGGGCAGACAAGAGACCCAGTACTTC. It specifies CASKVAGRQETQYF. Full variable domain (rest looked up from reference TRBV2 and TRBJ2-5): EPEVTQTPSHQVTQMGQEVILRCVPISNHLYFYWYRQILGQKVEFLVSFYNNEISEKSEIFDDQFSVERPDGSNFTLKIRSTKLEDSAMYFCASKVAGRQETQYFGPGTRLLVL.

The rearrangement uses TRBV28 and TRBJ1-5; 7 bases match TRBD1. V trimming: 5 bases; J trimming: 0 bases; junction bases outside the gene matches: 10. Germline CDR1 reads MDHEN; CDR2 reads SYDVKM. The CDR3 contains 17 residues. CDR3 in amino acids: CASSKRQGLYSNQPQHF. The DNA of the CDR3 is TGTGCCAGCAGTAAGAGACAGGGCCTCTATAGCAATCAGCCCCAGCATTTT.

V and J are TRBV28 and TRBJ2-6; D not resolved. Per the germline V gene, CDR1 is MDHEN and CDR2 is SYDVKM. CDR3 size: 14 residues. Trimming took 10 bases from V and 2 from J, leaving 12 bases between them. CDR3 amino acids: CATSWGPGANVLTF. DNA of the CDR3: TGTGCCACCAGCTGGGGTCCTGGGGCCAACGTCCTGACTTTC.

The table lists this clone with a count of one. The CDR3 coding sequence is TGTGCCAGCAGCTCGAAGAGACTAGCGGGAGGAAAGAATGAGCAGTTCTTC. Translated, it gives CASSSKRLAGGKNEQFF. This chain links TRBV7-9 with TRBJ2-1; TRBD2 agrees at 13 bases. The CDR3 loop spans 17 amino acids. V was pared by 4 bases and J by 7 bases, with 10 bases of the junction left unmatched. Germline V gives CDR1 SEHNR, CDR2 FQNEAQ (reference sequence).

The J gene is TRBJ2-5, the V gene TRBV12-5; D remains ambiguous. The J call could be wrong; TRBJ2-7 is a better fit for the DNA end. This CDR3 spans 12 amino acids. Germline lookup yields CDR1 LGHNT and CDR2 FRNRAP. The CDR3 coding sequence is TGTGCTAGTGTTTCCCCAAACAACGAGCAGTACTTC. Amino acids: CASVSPNNEQYF.

A remark on this clone: The sample has other DNA sequences that encode this CDR3 too. The rearrangement uses TRBV19 and TRBJ2-7; 8 bases line up with TRBD1. Looked up from germline, CDR1 is LNHDA and CDR2 is SQIVND (reference sequence). J gave up 4 bases and V 3 bases, and 2 bases lay outside the gene matches. This CDR3 region has 13 residues. This CDR3 is CASSIRQGYEQYF. Here the CDR3 DNA reads TGTGCCAGTAGTATTAGACAGGGGTACGAGCAGTACTTC.

The rearrangement joins TRBV5-1 to TRBJ2-1; no definite D call. V dropped 1 base and J dropped 4 bases, with 18 bases sitting between them. This CDR3 is 17 amino acids long. The germline V gene encodes CDR1 SGHRS and CDR2 YFSETQ. CDR3 residues: CASSLPSDLLWYNEQFF. For the CDR3, the DNA is TGCGCCAGCAGCTTGCCCTCGGACCTGCTATGGTACAATGAGCAGTTCTTC.

By sample share, this clone is medium-sized (0.01 to 0.1%). The chain is built from TRBV27 and TRBJ1-5, with D possibly being TRBD1 (5 bases). This CDR3 is 15 amino acids long. Looked up from germline, CDR1 is MNHEY and CDR2 is SMNVEV (reference sequence). The V end lost 6 bases, the J end lost 0 bases, and 12 bases lay between the germline ends. The CDR3 protein is CASRVQGYSNQPQHF. In DNA form, the CDR3 reads TGTGCCAGCAGGGTTCAGGGATATAGCAATCAGCCCCAGCATTTT.

The chain joins TRBV2 to TRBJ2-1; no definite D call. Trimming removed 6 bases from V and 6 bases from J, with 3 bases in between. The germline V gene encodes CDR1 SNHLY and CDR2 FYNNEI. The CDR3 runs 10 residues. The CDR3 here is CASSLNEQFF. CDR3 nucleotides: TGTGCCAGCAGCCTCAATGAGCAGTTCTTC.

The count of this clone is one. The CDR3 DNA reads as TGTGCCTGGAGTTCTTTGGCAGGGACGAGGTCACCCCTCCACTTT. Its protein is CAWSSLAGTRSPLHF. The chain is built from TRBV30 and TRBJ1-6, with D possibly being TRBD1 (5 bases). Germline V CDR1 and CDR2: GTSNPN, SVGIG (reference sequence). V lost 2 bases and J lost 10, with 18 bases in between. The CDR3 has 15 amino acids.

This rearrangement joins TRBV10-3 to TRBJ2-2; tentatively, D is TRBD1 (6 bases). The CDR3 is made up of 14 amino acids. Trimming took 9 bases from V and 0 from J, leaving 11 bases between them. Germline V CDR1 and CDR2: ENHRY, SYGVKD. DNA for the CDR3: TGTGCCATGCGACAGGACGCGAACACCGGGGAGCTGTTTTTT. Protein product: CAMRQDANTGELFF.

The chain links TRBV5-3 to TRBJ1-2; 7 bases map to TRBD1. TRBV5-3 is placed among ORFs of uncertain function. V gave up 3 bases and J gave up 5 bases; unmatched junction bases: 7. The CDR3 contains 14 residues. The CDR3 loop is CARSWGQSYYGYTF. As DNA, the CDR3 is TGTGCCAGAAGCTGGGGACAGTCCTATTATGGCTACACCTTC.

V and J are TRBV7-8 and TRBJ2-7; 8 bases line up with TRBD1. Germline V lookup: CDR1 SGHVS, CDR2 FQNEAQ. The CDR3 length is 16 residues. The trim removed 5 bases at V and 2 bases at J, leaving 11 bases unmatched. Here the CDR3 DNA reads TGTGCCAGCAGCACGCCGTGGGGACAGGCCACCTACGAGCAGTACTTC. This translates into CASSTPWGQATYEQYF.

This clone was detected once. The chain joins TRBV9 to TRBJ2-1; no clear D. V shed 0 bases and J shed 0 bases, with 13 bases lying between them. The germline V gene has CDR1 SGDLS and CDR2 YYNGEE. CDR3 size: 17 residues. The CDR3 region has the DNA TGTGCCAGCAGCGTAGCTACGGGCGCGAGCTCCTACAATGAGCAGTTCTTC. Protein product: CASSVATGASSYNEQFF. Based on the CDR3 plus reference TRBV9 and TRBJ2-1, the full variable domain is DSGVTQTPKHLITATGQRVTLRCSPRSGDLSVYWYQQSLDQGLQFLIQYYNGEERAKGNILERFSAQQFPDLHSELNLSSLELGDSALYFCASSVATGASSYNEQFFGPGTRLTVL.